This TCR beta chain was captured in a study of blood T cells in healthy people across ages. Findings and limits, study-wide: The fall in TCR beta diversity per million T cells was roughly linear with age. PBMCs went unsorted, and a conclusive naive versus antigen-experienced comparison was therefore prevented.

Combining a sample-barcoded 5' primer with a J-beta primer mix, a second PCR ran for roughly 7 to 12 cycles. TCRdb recomputed calls from the 5' RACE reads with MiXCR, one row per CDR3 protein. The data show about 1.6 million distinct CDR3 sequences, about 31% seen once. With respect to this clonotype: Its matching antigen is unknown.

Input material: blood. The sequence was collected from a woman between 25 and 40 years old in good health.

The CDR3 DNA sequence: TGTGCCAGCCGACCCGCCGGGCTTACCTCCTACGAGCAGTACTTC. Translating gives CASRPAGLTSYEQYF. The rearrangement uses TRBV27 and TRBJ2-7; no clear D gene. The CDR3 is 15 amino acids. V was pared by 8 bases and J by 0 bases, with 17 bases between. CDR1 is MNHEY and CDR2 is SMNVEV in the germline V gene (reference sequence).